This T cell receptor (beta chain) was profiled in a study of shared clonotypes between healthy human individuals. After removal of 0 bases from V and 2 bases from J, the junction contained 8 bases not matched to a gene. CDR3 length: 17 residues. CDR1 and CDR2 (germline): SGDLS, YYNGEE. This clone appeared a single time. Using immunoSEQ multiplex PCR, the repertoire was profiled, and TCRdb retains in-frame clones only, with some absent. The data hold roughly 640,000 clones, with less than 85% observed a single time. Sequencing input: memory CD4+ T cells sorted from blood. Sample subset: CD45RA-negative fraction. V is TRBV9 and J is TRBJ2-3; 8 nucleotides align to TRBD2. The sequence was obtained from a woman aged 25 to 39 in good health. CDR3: CASSVVLSGTFTDTQYF. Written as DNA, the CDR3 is TGTGCCAGCAGCGTAGTTCTTAGCGGGACTTTCACAGATACGCAGTATTTT.